A single sample is the source of the 32 T cell receptor beta chains below, sequenced in a study of neoadjuvant anti-PD-1 for oral cavity cancer. Sequenced by immunoSEQ multiplex PCR; TCRdb stores in-frame clones only, minus some. The table lists about 12,000 clones, about 76% of them singletons. As for time point: after neoadjuvant nivolumab, at surgical resection. Sequences were derived from PBMCs, sampled after nivolumab (anti-PD-1) treatment. The source is a person between 40 and 85 years old with oral cavity squamous cell carcinoma.

V and J are TRBV30 and TRBJ2-1; no definite D call. The germline V gene encodes CDR1 GTSNPN and CDR2 SVGIG (reference sequence). Between the trimmed V and J ends, which lost 0 bases and 0 bases, there was a span of 6 bases. The CDR3 contains 14 residues. As DNA, the CDR3 is TGTGCCTGGAGTGTGAGCGCCTCCTACAATGAGCAGTTCTTC. Residues: CAWSVSASYNEQFF.

The chain is built from TRBV4-2 and TRBJ2-7; 11 bases map to TRBD2. Germline V CDR1 and CDR2: LGHNA, YNFKEQ. J lost 7 bases, V lost 4 bases, and 15 bases had no gene match. This CDR3 is 17 amino acids long. CDR3 residues: CASSPMGGVAGGYEQYF. CDR3 sequence (DNA): TGTGCCAGCAGCCCGATGGGCGGCGTAGCGGGGGGGTATGAGCAGTACTTC.

The V gene is TRBV28, the J gene TRBJ2-7; D is unclear. Per germline, CDR1 MDHEN and CDR2 SYDVKM. Trimming cost V 4 bases and J 0 bases, with 4 bases left between them. This CDR3 comprises 12 residues. The chain's CDR3 is CASSSLSYEQYF. CDR3 DNA: TGTGCCAGCAGTTCCCTCTCCTACGAGCAGTACTTC.

The V call is TRBV14, the J call TRBJ2-4; 7 bases are shared with TRBD1. From germline, CDR1 is SGHDN and CDR2 FVKESK. The CDR3 totals 16 residues. V was clipped by 0 bases and J by 1 base; unmatched bases: 3. In DNA, the CDR3 is TGTGCCAGCAGCCAAGATTCGACAGGGGCCAAAAACATTCAGTACTTC. Translated: CASSQDSTGAKNIQYF.

This clone occurred a few times. The V gene is TRBV6-5, the J gene TRBJ1-1, with 9 bases that match TRBD1. The CDR3 contains 14 residues. V was clipped by 5 bases and J by 3 bases; unmatched bases: 4. CDR1 MNHEY and CDR2 SVGAGI come from the germline V gene. The CDR3 sequence is CASSPGQGYTEAFF. CDR3 DNA sequence: TGTGCCAGCAGTCCCGGACAGGGGTACACTGAAGCTTTCTTT.

V gene TRBV11-2 combines with J gene TRBJ2-1, with 7 bases that match TRBD1. Trimming took 5 bases from V and 0 from J; bases not matched to a gene: 7. Germline V gives CDR1 SGHAT, CDR2 FQNNGV. The CDR3 spans 16 residues. CDR3 region: CASSRRTGSSYNEQFF. In nucleotides, the CDR3 is TGTGCCAGCAGCCGCCGGACAGGTAGCTCCTACAATGAGCAGTTCTTC.

The chain combines TRBV7-6 with TRBJ2-5; D unresolved. V lost 4 bases and J lost 3, with 9 bases in between. The CDR3 is 13 residues long. Germline lookup yields CDR1 SGHVS and CDR2 FNYEAQ. CDR3 sequence (DNA): TGTGCCAGCAGCTCTTTACAGAAAGAGACCCAGTACTTC. It specifies CASSSLQKETQYF.

This rearrangement joins TRBV9 to TRBJ2-7; D may correspond to TRBD1 or TRBD2 (5 bases each). With 3 bases removed from V and 0 bases from J, the gap between germline ends came to 13 bases. This CDR3 has 15 residues. In germline, CDR1 is SGDLS, CDR2 YYNGEE. DNA for the CDR3: TGTGCCAGCAGCGCGAGCAGGGAGAGCTCCTACGAGCAGTACTTC. This sequence encodes CASSASRESSYEQYF.

This chain connects TRBV2 to TRBJ1-5; D not resolved. This CDR3 has 14 residues. The V end was cut by 2 bases, the J end by 3 bases, with 8 bases between. Germline V CDR1 and CDR2: SNHLY, FYNNEI. Written as DNA, the CDR3 is TGTGCCAGCAGTGAAATAGTATCCAATCAGCCCCAGCATTTT. It codes for CASSEIVSNQPQHF.

Only a few counts were recorded for this clone. The rearrangement joins TRBV6-5 to TRBJ1-1; D may be TRBD1 (6 bases). V lost 0 bases and J 5 bases, leaving 13 bases between the germline ends. CDR1 MNHEY and CDR2 SVGAGI come from the germline V gene. The CDR3 is 15 amino acids. CDR3 residues: CASSYSGAGGTEAFF. CDR3 nucleotide sequence: TGTGCCAGCAGTTACTCGGGGGCCGGGGGGACTGAAGCTTTCTTT.

This clone is categorized as large. This chain uses TRBV6-4 with TRBJ2-3, with a weak D call TRBD2 (5 bases). V lost 3 bases and J lost 0, with 13 bases in between. The CDR3 totals 16 residues. The germline CDR1 and CDR2 sequences are MRHNA and SNTAGT. CDR3 protein: CASSEEAGSSTDTQYF. CDR3 sequence (DNA): TGTGCCAGCAGTGAAGAGGCGGGCTCTAGCACAGATACGCAGTATTTT.

J is TRBJ2-4 and V is TRBV27; 9 bases map to TRBD1. This CDR3 has 17 residues. V was clipped by 6 bases and J by 1 base; unmatched bases: 10. From germline, CDR1 is MNHEY and CDR2 SMNVEV (reference sequence). CDR3 in DNA: TGTGCCAGCAGGACTGGTATGGGACAGGGCGCCAAAAACATTCAGTACTTC. This translates into CASRTGMGQGAKNIQYF.

The chain recombines TRBV5-6 with TRBJ2-3, with no clear D. The length of the CDR3 is 13 residues. Germline loops: CDR1 SGHDT, CDR2 YYEEEE. The ends were cut back, 2 bases at V and 6 bases at J, with 10 bases in the middle. The CDR3 is CASSFNYFDTQYF. The CDR3 region has the DNA TGTGCCAGCAGCTTTAATTACTTCGATACGCAGTATTTT.

The chain has TRBV14 and TRBJ2-2; D uncertain. V was shortened by 0 bases and J by 3 bases, with 14 bases between the two germline ends. There are 17 residues in the CDR3. Germline lookup yields CDR1 SGHDN and CDR2 FVKESK. CDR3 DNA sequence: TGTGCCAGCAGCCAAGATAAATCTCCGGGCTACACCGGGGAGCTGTTTTTT. This codes for CASSQDKSPGYTGELFF.

The chain recombines TRBV5-6 with TRBJ2-1, with D unresolved. The CDR3 sequence is 16 residues long. V lost 0 bases and J lost 3, with 13 bases in between. In germline, CDR1 is SGHDT, CDR2 YYEEEE. This CDR3 reads CASSLAGSLVYNEQFF. In DNA form, the CDR3 reads TGTGCCAGCAGCTTGGCTGGGTCTTTGGTCTACAATGAGCAGTTCTTC.

CDR3 amino acids: CASSDDSYSNQPQHF. The CDR3 nucleotides are TGTGCCAGCAGTGATGACAGTTATAGCAATCAGCCCCAGCATTTT. The chain has TRBV6-6 and TRBJ1-5; D may be TRBD1 (5 bases). The CDR3 spans 15 residues. V was clipped by 5 bases and J by 0 bases, with 11 bases between them. The germline V gene encodes CDR1 MNHNY and CDR2 SVGAGI (reference sequence).

The chain recombines TRBV27 with TRBJ2-5; D perhaps matches TRBD1 (6 bases). Germline V gives CDR1 MNHEY, CDR2 SMNVEV (reference sequence). The CDR3 extends over 14 amino acids. V was pared by 5 bases and J by 5 bases, with 15 bases between. For the CDR3, the DNA is TGTGCCAGCAGTCACCAGGGGTTTAGGGAGACCCAGTACTTC. It specifies CASSHQGFRETQYF.

This clone was counted only a few times. The chain is built from TRBV9 and TRBJ2-5, with D maybe TRBD1 (6 bases). V was shortened by 2 bases and J by 2 bases, with 7 bases between the two germline ends. The CDR3 has 13 amino acids. Per germline, CDR1 SGDLS and CDR2 YYNGEE. CDR3 sequence reads: CASSVDRQETQYF. The CDR3 coding sequence is TGTGCCAGCAGCGTGGACAGACAAGAGACCCAGTACTTC.

The V and J genes are TRBV5-1 and TRBJ1-1; TRBD1 might be the D (5 bases). The germline gives CDR1 SGHRS, CDR2 YFSETQ. Trimming left V 4 bases short and J 4 bases short, with 14 bases between. This CDR3 is built from 14 residues. The CDR3 sequence is CASSVNGGGTEAFF. The CDR3, as DNA: TGCGCCAGCAGCGTCAACGGCGGGGGCACTGAAGCTTTCTTT.

J is TRBJ2-2 and V is TRBV11-2; 7 bases line up with TRBD2. Per the germline V gene, CDR1 is SGHAT and CDR2 is FQNNGV. CDR3 length: 16 amino acids. V shed 5 bases and J 6 bases; nucleotides not matched to a gene: 12. The CDR3 loop is CASSEPWRGIAGELFF. CDR3 DNA: TGTGCCAGCAGCGAGCCATGGCGGGGGATCGCCGGGGAGCTGTTTTTT. Together with reference TRBV11-2 and TRBJ2-2, the CDR3 gives the full variable domain: EAGVAQSPRYKIIEKRQSVAFWCNPISGHATLYWYQQILGQGPKLLIQFQNNGVVDDSQLPKDRFSAERLKGVDSTLKIQPAKLEDSAVYLCASSEPWRGIAGELFFGEGSRLTVL.

The chain carries TRBV7-9 and TRBJ2-5, with D possibly called TRBD1 or TRBD2 (6 bases each). CDR1 and CDR2 from the germline V gene are SEHNR and FQNEAQ (reference sequence). V lost 5 bases and J 4 bases, leaving 14 bases between the germline ends. The CDR3 extends over 14 amino acids. The CDR3 DNA reads TGTGCCAGCAGCCCAAGGAGGGGGTCAGAGACCCAGTACTTC. Its translation is CASSPRRGSETQYF.

With regard to this clone: Other DNA sequences in this specimen translate into the identical CDR3. This sequence joins TRBV30 and TRBJ2-7; D is tentatively TRBD1 or TRBD2 (6 bases each). The germline CDR1 and CDR2 sequences are GTSNPN and SVGIG (reference sequence). CDR3 length: 12 amino acids. Trimming left V 0 bases short and J 4 bases short, with 7 bases between. The CDR3 sequence is CAWSVGGYEQYF. CDR3 DNA sequence: TGTGCCTGGAGTGTAGGGGGGTACGAGCAGTACTTC.

The chain is built from TRBV9 and TRBJ2-3, with 9 bases matching TRBD2. The CDR3 contains 16 residues. V was clipped by 3 bases and J by 2 bases; unmatched bases: 7. Germline V gene lookup returns CDR1 SGDLS and CDR2 YYNGEE. The CDR3 DNA is TGTGCCAGCAGCGAACGACTAGCGGTGGACACAGATACGCAGTATTTT. Translation gives CASSERLAVDTDTQYF.

DNA of the CDR3: TGTGCCAGCAGTTCCCTCTCCTACGAGCAGTACTTC. This translates into CASSSLSYEQYF. V is TRBV27 and J is TRBJ2-7; D call uncertain. The CDR3 spans 12 residues. The germline CDR1 and CDR2 sequences are MNHEY and SMNVEV (reference sequence). Trimming removed 4 bases from V and 0 bases from J, with 4 bases in between.

The rearrangement uses TRBV5-1 and TRBJ2-5, with TRBD2 as a possible D gene (5 bases). Per the germline V gene, CDR1 is SGHRS and CDR2 is YFSETQ. This CDR3 contains 13 residues. Trimming removed 3 bases from V and 5 bases from J, with 11 bases in between. The CDR3 region has the DNA TGCGCCAGCAGCTCGCGACCGGGGGAGACCCAGTACTTC. Protein product: CASSSRPGETQYF.

V gene TRBV4-1 combines with J gene TRBJ1-1; TRBD1 might be the D (5 bases). V dropped 4 bases and J dropped 3 bases, with 18 bases sitting between them. This CDR3 contains 16 residues. CDR1 is MGHRA and CDR2 is YSYEKL in the germline V gene. CDR3 protein: CASSPGSGARDTEAFF. Here the CDR3 DNA reads TGCGCCAGCAGCCCGGGGTCCGGGGCCCGGGACACTGAAGCTTTCTTT.

The rearrangement uses TRBV29-1 and TRBJ2-3; 7 bases line up with TRBD1. The CDR3 runs to 15 residues. Germline CDR1 reads SQVTM; CDR2 reads ANQGSEA. The trim removed 5 bases at V and 0 bases at J, leaving 8 bases unmatched. The CDR3 DNA sequence: TGCAGCGTTCCTCAGGGACAGACTAGCACAGATACGCAGTATTTT. It encodes CSVPQGQTSTDTQYF.

The chain joins TRBV7-6 to TRBJ2-7; a possible D gene is TRBD2 (5 bases). Germline CDR1 is SGHVS and CDR2 is FNYEAQ. This CDR3 has 17 residues. V lost 6 bases to trimming and J lost 0 bases, with 21 bases between them. CDR3 sequence: CASSFNPGTGFSYEQYF. The CDR3 nucleotides are TGTGCCAGCAGTTTTAATCCGGGAACGGGGTTCTCCTACGAGCAGTACTTC.

CDR3 DNA: TGTGCCAGCAGTGTGGAGGAGCGGGGTGCCTCCTACGAGCAGTACTTC. This translates into CASSVEERGASYEQYF. The chain is built from TRBV2 and TRBJ2-7; the match to TRBD2 covers 7 bases. V lost 4 bases to trimming and J lost 0 bases; unmatched junction nucleotides: 9. CDR1 SNHLY and CDR2 FYNNEI come from the germline V gene. This CDR3 has 16 amino acids. Combining the CDR3 with reference TRBV2 and TRBJ2-7 gives the whole variable domain EPEVTQTPSHQVTQMGQEVILRCVPISNHLYFYWYRQILGQKVEFLVSFYNNEISEKSEIFDDQFSVERPDGSNFTLKIRSTKLEDSAMYFCASSVEERGASYEQYFGPGTRLTVT.

This clone was recorded only once. V gene TRBV5-1 combines with J gene TRBJ2-5, with a weak D call TRBD2 (5 bases). Germline V gene data show CDR1 as SGHRS and CDR2 as YFSETQ. The CDR3 runs 14 residues. V lost 0 bases to trimming and J lost 3 bases, with 9 bases between them. CDR3 nucleotide sequence: TGCGCCAGCAGCTTGGGACGGGAAAAAGAGACCCAGTACTTC. This sequence encodes CASSLGREKETQYF.

The chain is built from TRBV10-1 and TRBJ2-1; no firm D call. This CDR3 region has 17 residues. V shed 2 bases and J shed 2 bases, with 16 bases lying between them. The germline V gene encodes CDR1 WNHNN and CDR2 SYGVQD (reference sequence). CDR3 in amino acids: CASSEPPGLAAYNEQFF. The CDR3 nucleotides are TGCGCCAGCAGTGAGCCCCCCGGGTTGGCGGCCTACAATGAGCAGTTCTTC.

V and J are TRBV2 and TRBJ1-2, with 8 bases matching TRBD1. Germline trimming cut 10 bases from V and 6 bases from J; bases unmatched to any gene: 7. The CDR3 runs 12 residues. Germline V gene data show CDR1 as SNHLY and CDR2 as FYNNEI. The DNA of the CDR3 is TGTGCCACCGTGGACAGGGCGAATGGCTACACCTTC. This gives the protein CATVDRANGYTF.